These T cell receptor beta chains were read from a single sample in a study of blood T cells in healthy people across ages. TCRdb processed the 5' RACE reads anew with MiXCR; each CDR3 protein has one entry. Counted here are approximately 850,000 distinct CDR3 sequences, 58% occurring once; the ten biggest clones make up approximately 21%. The sample was blood. These receptors were taken from a man aged 30 to 45 in good health. CDR3s include the opening cysteine and the closing phenylalanine or tryptophan. Some rows mark clone size as missing; the rest say once, few, many or name a class of expanded clone.

TRBV7-6	TRBJ1-3	.	CASSSNQGAVGNTIYF
TRBV5-1	TRBJ2-1	.	CASSWGLAGGRIVDEQFF
TRBV10-3	TRBJ2-1	.	CAISATTGGSSYNEQFF
TRBV15	TRBJ2-5	.	CATSRDAGYQETQYF
TRBV29-1	TRBJ1-5	.	CSVTLGDNQPQHF
TRBV5-1	TRBJ1-2	.	CASSGGTGYTF
TRBV7-9	TRBJ2-1	once	CASSLRIEQFF
TRBV27	TRBJ2-7	.	CASSQMGQTPYEQYF
TRBV20-1	TRBJ2-7	.	CSARPAAGSFYEQYF
TRBV18	TRBJ2-1	.	CASSPVAGRPNEQFF
TRBV20-1	TRBJ2-1	.	CSAPPGLAGKSSYNEQFF
TRBV7-2	TRBJ2-4	.	CASSPGAIQYF
TRBV2	TRBJ2-1	.	CASSERKEQFF
TRBV5-1	TRBJ2-7	many	CASSLDGPISSSYEQYF
TRBV29-1	TRBJ1-2	few	CSAGQRYYGYTF
TRBV6-1	TRBJ2-7	.	CASTSRTSGSPRVRSEQYF
TRBV7-2	TRBJ2-5	.	CASRRTSGGVETQYF
TRBV20-1	TRBJ1-4	.	CSAGPTTNEKLFF
TRBV6-5	TRBJ2-5	.	CASRRTYQETQYF
TRBV5-1	TRBJ2-1	.	CASSASAGGASGSKYNEQFF
TRBV18	TRBJ2-7	.	CASSPRTGTDEQYF
TRBV12-3/TRBV12-4	TRBJ2-7	few	CASSRIGPFYEQYF
TRBV12-3/TRBV12-4	TRBJ2-5	.	CASSQNAGPHQETQYF
TRBV20-1	.	.	CSAIRGLVSEQYF
TRBV3-1	TRBJ2-5	few	CASSPISSGTQYF
TRBV5-1	.	.	CASSLGGTVTYEQYF
TRBV20-1	TRBJ1-4	few	CSARRGVSNEKLFF
TRBV19	TRBJ2-3	.	CASSRRTGPRGTDTQYF
TRBV5-4	TRBJ2-3	.	CASSSPGGLKSTDAQYF
TRBV7-2	TRBJ2-1	few	CASSFVSSGFNEQFF